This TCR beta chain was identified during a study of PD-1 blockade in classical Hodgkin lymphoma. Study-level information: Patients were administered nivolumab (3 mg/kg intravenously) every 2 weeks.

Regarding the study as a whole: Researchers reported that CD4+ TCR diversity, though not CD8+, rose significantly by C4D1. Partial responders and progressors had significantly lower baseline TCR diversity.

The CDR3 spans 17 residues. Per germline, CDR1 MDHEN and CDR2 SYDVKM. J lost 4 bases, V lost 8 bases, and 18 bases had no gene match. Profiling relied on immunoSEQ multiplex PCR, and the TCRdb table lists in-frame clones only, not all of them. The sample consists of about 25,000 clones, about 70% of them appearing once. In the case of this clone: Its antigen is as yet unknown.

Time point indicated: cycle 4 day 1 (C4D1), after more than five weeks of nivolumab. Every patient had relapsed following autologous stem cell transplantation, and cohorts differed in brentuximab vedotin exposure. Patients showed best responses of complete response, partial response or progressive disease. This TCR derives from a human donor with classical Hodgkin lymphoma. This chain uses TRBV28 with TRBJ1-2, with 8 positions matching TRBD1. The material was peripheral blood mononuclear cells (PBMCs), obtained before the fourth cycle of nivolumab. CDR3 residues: CASASGTGGLRGYGYTF. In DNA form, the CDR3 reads TGTGCCAGCGCTTCCGGGACAGGTGGTTTAAGGGGCTATGGCTACACCTTC.